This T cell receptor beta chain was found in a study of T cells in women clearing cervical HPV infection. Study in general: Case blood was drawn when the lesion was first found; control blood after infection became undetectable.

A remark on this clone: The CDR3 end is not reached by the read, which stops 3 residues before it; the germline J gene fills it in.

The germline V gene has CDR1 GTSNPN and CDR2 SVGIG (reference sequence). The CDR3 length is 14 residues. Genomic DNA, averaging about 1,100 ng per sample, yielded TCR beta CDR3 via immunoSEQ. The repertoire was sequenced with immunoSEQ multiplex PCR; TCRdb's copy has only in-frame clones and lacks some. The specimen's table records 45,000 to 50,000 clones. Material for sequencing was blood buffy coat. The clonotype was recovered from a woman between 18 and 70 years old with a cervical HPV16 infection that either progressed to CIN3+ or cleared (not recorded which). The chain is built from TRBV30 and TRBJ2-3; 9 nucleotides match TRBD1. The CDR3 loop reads CAWETGTGSQPQYF. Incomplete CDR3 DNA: TGTGCCTGGGAAACCGGGACAGGGTCTCAGCCG.